The rows below give T cell receptor beta chains drawn from one sample of a study of blood T cells in healthy people across ages. TCRdb processed the 5' RACE reads anew with MiXCR; each CDR3 protein has one entry. The table records about 1.4 million distinct CDR3 sequences, around 59% of them present only once. The specimen was blood. The receptors come from a man between 18 and 29 years old in good health. CDR3s include the opening cysteine and the closing phenylalanine or tryptophan. The D gene is left open where the match is weak. Clone size is shown for a subset of rows, as once, few, many or a class of expanded clone.

clone_size j_call v_call d_call cdr3_nt cdr3_aa
few TRBJ2-7 TRBV29-1 TRBD2 TGCAGCGTTGTTGCGAGACTAGCGGCGTCCTACGAGCAGTACTTC CSVVARLAASYEQYF
- TRBJ2-1 TRBV7-2 TRBD1 TGTGCCAGCAGCTACACAGGGGGCGCGCCCCGGGAGCAGTTCTTC CASSYTGGAPREQFF
- TRBJ1-1 TRBV20-1 - TGCAGTGCTAGAGGTCCACCGCTCGGTTTCTTT CSARGPPLGFF
- TRBJ2-7 TRBV25-1 TRBD2 TGTGCCAGCAGTGCTAGTAGCGGGGACCCCTACGAGCAGTACTTC CASSASSGDPYEQYF
many TRBJ2-7 TRBV12-3/TRBV12-4 TRBD1 TGTGCCAGCAGCGGACAGGGGGTCTACGAGCAGTACTTC CASSGQGVYEQYF
- TRBJ2-5 TRBV24-1 - TGTGCCACCAGTGAGTCAGGTAGTCAGACCCAGTACTTC CATSESGSQTQYF
- TRBJ1-1 TRBV5-8 - TGTGCCAGCAGCTTGGCGGTCGGACGGCGGATTGAAGCTTTCTTT CASSLAVGRRIEAFF
few TRBJ1-1 TRBV12-3/TRBV12-4 - TGTGCCAGCAGTTTTGGAACAGGCGAGGGGGACACTGAAGCTTTCTTT CASSFGTGEGDTEAFF
- TRBJ2-7 TRBV6-2/TRBV6-3 - TGTGCCAGCAGTCCGGGCACCTCAACGCACGAGCAGTACTTC CASSPGTSTHEQYF
- TRBJ2-2 TRBV12-3/TRBV12-4 - TGTGCCAGCAAGGAGCACACCGGGGAGCTGTTTTTT CASKEHTGELFF
- TRBJ2-7 TRBV20-1 - TGCAGTGCTAGCGGGGAGCGCTACGGGCAGTACTTC CSASGERYGQYF
- TRBJ2-2 TRBV10-3 TRBD2 TGTACCATCAGCGCTCGGACTAGCGGGAGAGGGACCGGGGAGCTGTTTTTT CTISARTSGRGTGELFF
- TRBJ2-1 TRBV27 - TGTGCCAGCAGCCAAACTCTAAACAATGAGCAGTTCTTC CASSQTLNNEQFF
- TRBJ2-1 TRBV6-1 TRBD1 TGTGCCAGCCCCACTTCGGCCGGCAGGGGGCTTTACAATGAGCAGTTCTTC CASPTSAGRGLYNEQFF
- TRBJ1-2 TRBV3-1 - TGTGCCAGCAGCCAAGATCCCGCCACCAACTATGGCTACACCTTC CASSQDPATNYGYTF
- TRBJ2-5 TRBV20-1 TRBD2 TGCAGTGCTAGAGATCATAATCGGAGGGCTAGCGGGATGGGAGAGACCCAGTACTTC CSARDHNRRASGMGETQYF
few TRBJ2-5 TRBV20-1 TRBD1 TGCAGTGCTCCCGGACAGGGAAGGGAAGAGACCCAGTACTTC CSAPGQGREETQYF
- TRBJ2-3 TRBV5-1 TRBD1 TGCGCCAGCAGCAGAAAACAGGGGAACGCAGATACGCAGTATTTT CASSRKQGNADTQYF
- TRBJ2-7 TRBV7-2 TRBD2 TGTGCCAGCAGCCCCGGACTAGCGGGGGCCCCCTACGAGCAGTACTTC CASSPGLAGAPYEQYF
- TRBJ2-7 TRBV11-2 - TGTGCCAGCAGCCGCAGTGCGGCGTACTCCTACGAGCAGTACTTC CASSRSAAYSYEQYF
- TRBJ1-2 TRBV2 TRBD1 TGTGCCAGCAGGCCCGGGACAGCCTTAACTCATGGCTACACCTTC CASRPGTALTHGYTF
few TRBJ2-5 TRBV18 TRBD1 TGTGCCAGCTCACTGAAGGACAGGACCCAGGAGACCCAGTACTTC CASSLKDRTQETQYF
- TRBJ2-7 TRBV6-6 - TGTGCCAGCAGTTTAAGCTTCTTGGCCTACGAGCAGTACTTC CASSLSFLAYEQYF
- TRBJ2-7 TRBV6-6 - TGTGCCAGCAGCTCCGCGGGGCCCTACAATGAGCAGTACTTC CASSSAGPYNEQYF
few TRBJ2-1 TRBV20-1 - TGCAGTGCTAGAGAGGTCAATGAGCAGTTCTTC CSAREVNEQFF
- TRBJ1-2 TRBV29-1 - TGCAGCGTTAGGACCGGGCCCTATTATGGCTACACCTTC CSVRTGPYYGYTF
once TRBJ2-7 TRBV4-1 TRBD2 TGCGCCAGCAGCCAAATCAGCGGGGACTACTACGAGCAGTACTTC CASSQISGDYYEQYF
few TRBJ1-5 TRBV27 TRBD1 TGTGCCAGCAGACCGGGACAGGACAATCAGCCCCAGCATTTT CASRPGQDNQPQHF
once TRBJ1-2 TRBV7-9 - TGTGCCAGCAGCCCTATCAACAGGGCCAACTATGGCTACACCTTC CASSPINRANYGYTF
once TRBJ1-4 TRBV3-1 - TGTGCCAGCAGCCGACGGGCGGGTAATGAAAAACTGTTTTTT CASSRRAGNEKLFF
- TRBJ1-4 TRBV25-1 TRBD1 TGTGCCACCAAATTGACAGGGGGGATAGGAACTAATGAAAAACTGTTTTTT CATKLTGGIGTNEKLFF
- TRBJ1-4 TRBV4-2 - TGTGCCAGCAGCCAAGATGGACCCGGGAAACCACATGAAAAACTGTTTTTT CASSQDGPGKPHEKLFF
- TRBJ2-1 TRBV13 - TGTGCCAGCAGGGGGAAGAGGTACAATGAGCAGTTCTTC CASRGKRYNEQFF
- TRBJ2-5 TRBV10-3 TRBD2 TGTGCCATCAGTGAGGGGACTAGCCTGGAGACCCAGTACTTC CAISEGTSLETQYF
once TRBJ1-2 TRBV28 - TGTGCCAGCTACAACCCCCTACGGGACTATGGCTACACCTTC CASYNPLRDYGYTF
- TRBJ1-2 TRBV28 - TGTGCCAGCCAGGGGACTTTTCGCGGCTACACCTTC CASQGTFRGYTF
- TRBJ2-1 TRBV11-2 TRBD1 TGTGCCAGCTATCTCAAGGGACAGGGGAATTTCAATGAGCAGTTCTTC CASYLKGQGNFNEQFF